These 10 T cell receptor beta chains were all obtained from the same sample, sequenced in a study of blood T cell repertoires in COVID-19. The method was immunoSEQ multiplex PCR; TCRdb's version includes in-frame clones alone and lacks a portion of them. In the table there are 340,000 or so clones, more than 70% of which are singletons. The material sequenced was peripheral blood. All receptors derive from a man aged 30 to 39 with active or convalescent COVID-19.

This chain joins TRBV5-5 and TRBJ1-5; tentatively, D is TRBD1 (5 bases). The CDR3 contains 14 residues. V dropped 1 base and J dropped 3 bases, with 8 bases sitting between them. Germline lookup yields CDR1 SGHKS and CDR2 YYEKEE (reference sequence). The CDR3 DNA follows: TGTGCCAGCAGCTTGTCCAGGGTCAATCAGCCCCAGCATTTT. Amino acids: CASSLSRVNQPQHF.

The rearrangement uses TRBV18 and TRBJ2-3; D is possibly TRBD1 (5 bases). This CDR3 region has 14 residues. Trimming shortened V by 5 bases and J by 0 bases, and 9 bases separated the two germline ends. CDR1 and CDR2 from the germline V gene are KGHSH and LQKENI. CDR3 loop: CASSFDSSTDTQYF. In DNA, the CDR3 is TGTGCCAGCTCATTCGACAGTAGCACAGATACGCAGTATTTT.

The table lists this clone with a few counts. This chain connects TRBV19 to TRBJ1-5; 9 bases are a match to TRBD1. This CDR3 is 15 amino acids long. The V segment lost 4 bases and the J segment 5 bases; nucleotides outside the gene matches: 6. Germline assignment: CDR1 LNHDA and CDR2 SQIVND (reference sequence). The CDR3 bases are TGTGCCAGTAGTAACCGGGACAGGGCACATCAGCCCCAGCATTTT. Protein product: CASSNRDRAHQPQHF.

This clone was seen once. The rearrangement links TRBV3-1 (or the pseudogene TRBV3-2) to TRBJ2-3, with D perhaps matching TRBD2 (5 bases). Germline V gene lookup returns CDR1 LGHDT and CDR2 YNNKEL (reference sequence). V was trimmed by 0 bases and J by 0 bases, leaving 10 bases between them. The CDR3 extends over 16 amino acids. The CDR3 DNA sequence: TGTGCCAGCAGCCAAGATGCTGGCGGGAGCACAGATACGCAGTATTTT. This gives the protein CASSQDAGGSTDTQYF.

V and J are TRBV3-1 (or the pseudogene TRBV3-2) and TRBJ2-7; maybe TRBD2 (6 bases). Trimming left V 1 base short and J 4 bases short, with 17 bases between. There are 16 residues in the CDR3. Germline-derived CDR1 and CDR2 are LGHDT and YNNKEL (reference sequence). The CDR3 protein is CASSQGLGVGSYEQYF. The CDR3 coding sequence is TGTGCCAGCAGCCAAGGACTAGGCGTTGGTTCGTACGAGCAGTACTTC.

The chain carries TRBV12-3 or TRBV12-4 and TRBJ1-1; 7 positions agree with TRBD1. The CDR3 runs to 11 residues. V gave up 4 bases and J gave up 10 bases; unmatched junction bases: 3. The CDR3 region has the DNA TGTGCCAGCAGTTGGGACAGAACAGCTTTCTTT. Protein: CASSWDRTAFF.

The V and J genes are TRBV28 and TRBJ1-1; D not resolved. From germline, CDR1 is MDHEN and CDR2 SYDVKM. CDR3 length equals 14 residues. The ends were cut back, 3 bases at V and 1 base at J, with 9 bases in the middle. CDR3 sequence reads: CASSLGPKNTEAFF. In DNA form, the CDR3 reads TGTGCCAGCAGTTTGGGCCCTAAGAACACTGAAGCTTTCTTT.

V usage is TRBV20-1 and J usage is TRBJ2-1; the match to TRBD2 covers 9 bases. With 3 bases clipped from V and 12 bases from J, the junction kept 9 bases outside the gene matches. The CDR3 totals 13 residues. Germline V lookup: CDR1 DFQATT, CDR2 SNEGSKA (reference sequence). The CDR3: CSASTVAGAGQFF. The CDR3 DNA follows: TGCAGTGCTAGTACGGTAGCGGGAGCTGGGCAGTTCTTC.

The rearrangement joins TRBV27 to TRBJ1-2, with D perhaps TRBD1 (6 bases). V was clipped by 6 bases and J by 8 bases, with 16 bases between them. CDR3 size: 13 residues. Germline V gives CDR1 MNHEY, CDR2 SMNVEV (reference sequence). CDR3 DNA sequence: TGTGCCAGCAGCGTCGGAAGGGGGGGAGGCTACACCTTC. Amino acid sequence: CASSVGRGGGYTF.

V and J are TRBV7-3 and TRBJ2-5; TRBD2 might be the D (6 bases). In germline, CDR1 is SGHTA, CDR2 FQGTGA. The CDR3 loop spans 15 amino acids. V was pared by 3 bases and J by 0 bases, with 11 bases between. The CDR3 is CASSFRGIDQETQYF. CDR3 coding DNA: TGTGCCAGCAGCTTCCGGGGGATAGACCAAGAGACCCAGTACTTC. Full variable domain (remainder filled in from reference TRBV7-3 and TRBJ2-5): GAGVSQTPSNKVTEKGKYVELRCDPISGHTALYWYRQSLGQGPEFLIYFQGTGAADDSGLPNDRFFAVRPEGSVSTLKIQRTERGDSAVYLCASSFRGIDQETQYFGPGTRLLVL.